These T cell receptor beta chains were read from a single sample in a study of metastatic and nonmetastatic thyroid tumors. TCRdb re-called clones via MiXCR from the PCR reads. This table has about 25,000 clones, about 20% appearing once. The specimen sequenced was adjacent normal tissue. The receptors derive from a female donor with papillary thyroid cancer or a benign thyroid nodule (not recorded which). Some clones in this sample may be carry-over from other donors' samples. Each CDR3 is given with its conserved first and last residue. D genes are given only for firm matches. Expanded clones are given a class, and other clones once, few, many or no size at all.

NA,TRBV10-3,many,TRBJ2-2,CAISDVNKEGNTGELFF,TGTGCCATCAGTGATGTAAACAAGGAGGGGAACACCGGGGAGCTGTTTTTT
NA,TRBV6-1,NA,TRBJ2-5,CASSRRAYQYTQYF,TGTGCCAGCAGCAGACGGGCGTACCAATATACCCAGTACTTC
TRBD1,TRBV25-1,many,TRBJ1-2,CASSELGGQGAYGYTF,TGTGCCAGCAGTGAATTGGGGGGACAGGGGGCTTATGGCTACACCTTC
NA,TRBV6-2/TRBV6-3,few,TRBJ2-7,CASSPPFYEQYF,TGTGCCAGCAGCCCACCTTTCTACGAGCAGTACTTC
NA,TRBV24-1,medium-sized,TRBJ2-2,CATSRGSANTGELFF,TGTGCCACCAGCCGAGGGAGCGCGAACACCGGGGAGCTGTTTTTT
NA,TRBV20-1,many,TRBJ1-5,CSAPEMGVTVEPQHF,TGCAGTGCACCAGAGATGGGGGTAACGGTTGAGCCCCAGCATTTT
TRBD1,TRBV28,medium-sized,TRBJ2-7,CASSTRTGVYEQYF,TGTGCCAGCAGTACAAGGACAGGGGTTTACGAGCAGTACTTC
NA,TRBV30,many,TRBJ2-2,CASTRDGGTGELFF,TGTGCCTCCACCCGGGACGGAGGGACCGGGGAGCTGTTTTTT
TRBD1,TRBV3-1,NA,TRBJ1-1,CASSQAFDRATLKTEAFF,TGTGCCAGCAGCCAAGCATTCGACAGGGCCACCTTGAAAACTGAAGCTTTCTTT
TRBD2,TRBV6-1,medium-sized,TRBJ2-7,CASRTSGRAYEQYF,TGTGCCAGCAGGACTAGCGGGAGGGCCTACGAGCAGTACTTC
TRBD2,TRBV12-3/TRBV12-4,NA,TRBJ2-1,CASSTDWAGGMYDQFF,TGTGCCAGCAGTACCGATTGGGCGGGAGGGATGTATGATCAGTTCTTC
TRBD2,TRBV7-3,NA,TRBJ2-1,CASSETSGSNDQFF,TGTGCCAGCAGCGAGACTAGCGGGAGTAATGATCAGTTTTTC
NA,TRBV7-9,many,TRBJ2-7,CASSSAAGNEQYF,TGTGCCAGCAGCTCGGCCGCAGGGAACGAGCAGTACTTC
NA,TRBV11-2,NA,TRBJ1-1,CASSFRVTREAFF,TGTGCCAGCAGCTTTAGAGTTACTAGAGAAGCTTTCTTT